These 22 T cell receptor beta chains were sequenced from one sample in a study of regulatory T cells in long-lasting Graves disease. In building TCR beta libraries, iRepertoire HTBI primers were used together with Arm-PCR of CDR3 regions. TCRdb ran MiXCR on the multiplex PCR reads and lists one entry per CDR3 protein. The sample comprises about 420,000 distinct CDR3 sequences, about a sixth of which are singletons, and 20% to 25% rests with the top ten. Time point of the sample: newly diagnosed GD, antithyroid drugs for less than 3 months. RNA from PBMCs was the source of the TCR library. This sample also belongs to another study, concerning T cells in Graves' hyperthyroidism and ophthalmopathy.

The material sequenced was peripheral blood mononuclear cells (PBMCs), taken at new diagnosis, from a patient treated with antithyroid drugs. The origin of the receptors is a woman aged 18-29 years with Graves disease.

This clonotype was seen ten or more times. The rearrangement links TRBV20-1 to TRBJ2-5; perhaps D is TRBD1 or TRBD2 (5 bases each). V lost 1 base, J lost 5 bases, and 11 bases lay in between. Per the germline V gene, CDR1 is DFQATT and CDR2 is SNEGSKA (reference sequence). This CDR3 spans 13 amino acids. The CDR3 spells CSARGGPKETQYF. CDR3 DNA sequence: TGCAGTGCTAGAGGGGGACCCAAGGAGACCCAGTACTTC.

This clonotype was counted ten times or more. The rearrangement joins TRBV20-1 to TRBJ1-6; 10 nucleotides align to TRBD1. Trimming took 1 base from V and 8 from J; bases not matched to a gene: 11. This CDR3 contains 17 residues. Germline CDR1 is DFQATT and CDR2 is SNEGSKA (reference sequence). CDR3: CSARGGTGVLRDSPLHF. The CDR3 region has the DNA TGCAGTGCTAGAGGCGGGACAGGGGTACTTAGAGATTCACCCCTCCACTTT.

The chain combines TRBV7-8 with TRBJ1-3; 7 nucleotides align to TRBD1. Germline assignment: CDR1 SGHVS and CDR2 FQNEAQ. The CDR3 totals 15 residues. V lost 2 bases, J lost 1 base, and 2 bases stayed unmatched. CDR3 in DNA: TGTGCCAGCAGCTTACAGGGGGAGTCTGGAAACACCATATATTTT. It yields the protein CASSLQGESGNTIYF.

Worth noting for this clonotype: A read error is likely here: a far larger clone is one base away. The V gene is TRBV6-1, the J gene TRBJ2-1; 9 nucleotides align to TRBD1. Germline assignment: CDR1 MNHNS and CDR2 SASEGT. This CDR3 is 13 amino acids long. V lost 10 bases and J lost 3; bases outside the gene matches: 4. The CDR3 nucleotides are TGTGCCACCCGGGACAGGGACTACAATGAGCAGTTCTTC. Its protein is CATRDRDYNEQFF.

This clonotype was seen only a few times. The chain is built from TRBV30 and TRBJ2-3; TRBD2 is a possible D gene (6 bases). V shed 4 bases and J shed 5 bases, with 13 bases lying between them. Germline-derived CDR1 and CDR2 are GTSNPN and SVGIG (reference sequence). The CDR3 is 13 residues long. The CDR3 DNA reads as TGTGCCTGGAACAGACCCGGGGGAGATACGCAGTATTTT. It encodes CAWNRPGGDTQYF.

The rearrangement joins TRBV2 to TRBJ1-6, with D maybe TRBD1 (5 bases). This CDR3 spans 14 amino acids. Germline CDR1 and CDR2: SNHLY and FYNNEI. V was pared by 0 bases and J by 9 bases, with 9 bases between. CDR3: CASSEAGRASPLHF. DNA for the CDR3: TGTGCCAGCAGTGAAGCGGGGCGTGCTTCACCCCTCCACTTT. Full variable domain (rest looked up from reference TRBV2 and TRBJ1-6): EPEVTQTPSHQVTQMGQEVILRCVPISNHLYFYWYRQILGQKVEFLVSFYNNEISEKSEIFDDQFSVERPDGSNFTLKIRSTKLEDSAMYFCASSEAGRASPLHFGNGTRLTVT.

Note on this clonotype: A far larger clone is one base from this, pointing to a likely read error. The rearrangement joins TRBV7-2 to TRBJ2-3; a weak D match, TRBD1 (5 bases). V shed 6 bases and J shed 2 bases, with 12 bases lying between them. The CDR3 totals 14 residues. Germline assignment: CDR1 SGHTA and CDR2 FQGNSA. CDR3 amino acids: CASSEQQVTDTQYF. DNA for the CDR3: TGTGCCAGCAGTGAACAACAGGTCACAGATACGCAGTATTTT.

The sample holds many counts of this clonotype. The chain recombines TRBV28 with TRBJ1-5; no definite D call. CDR1 MDHEN and CDR2 SYDVKM come from the germline V gene. The CDR3 loop spans 12 amino acids. V lost 7 bases, J lost 5 bases, and 9 bases lay in between. CDR3 protein: CASTWGYQPQHF. CDR3 sequence (DNA): TGTGCCAGCACCTGGGGTTATCAGCCCCAGCATTTT.

This clonotype showed up many times. The rearrangement uses TRBV2 and TRBJ2-5; 7 bases fit TRBD2. The CDR3 totals 16 residues. Germline CDR1 SNHLY, CDR2 FYNNEI. The J segment lost 1 base and the V segment lost 5 bases, leaving 10 bases of the junction unmatched. In nucleotides, the CDR3 is TGTGCCAGCAGTTTTCCGCTGCGACTAGCCCAAGAGACCCAGTACTTC. This sequence encodes CASSFPLRLAQETQYF.

The genes are TRBV28 and TRBJ1-2; D unresolved. V was trimmed by 2 bases and J by 6 bases, leaving 7 bases between them. CDR1 is MDHEN, CDR2 SYDVKM, per germline. CDR3 length equals 12 residues. The CDR3 sequence: CASSLTPHGYTF. In DNA, the CDR3 is TGTGCCAGCAGTTTAACACCTCATGGCTACACCTTC.

This clonotype was seen a few times. This chain uses TRBV29-1 with TRBJ2-3; D possibly corresponds to TRBD2 (6 bases). The germline gives CDR1 SQVTM, CDR2 ANQGSEA. Deletions cut 4 bases from V and 1 base from J, with 21 bases between. The length of the CDR3 is 17 residues. DNA of the CDR3: TGCAGCGTTGCTGGTAACGGGAGAGGATGGGGCACAGATACGCAGTATTTT. Its protein is CSVAGNGRGWGTDTQYF.

V and J are TRBV7-9 and TRBJ1-1; 7 bases agree with TRBD1. The CDR3 is 17 residues long. Per germline, CDR1 SEHNR and CDR2 FQNEAQ (reference sequence). Germline trimming cut 1 base from V and 5 bases from J; bases unmatched to any gene: 13. The CDR3 here is CASSLEGATGRRTEAFF. CDR3 DNA: TGTGCCAGCAGCTTAGAGGGGGCGACAGGTCGACGGACTGAAGCTTTCTTT. The full variable domain, with the rest looked up from reference TRBV7-9 and TRBJ1-1, is DTGVSQNPRHKITKRGQNVTFRCDPISEHNRLYWYRQTLGQGPEFLTYFQNEAQLEKSRLLSDRFSAERPKGSFSTLEIQRTEQGDSAMYLCASSLEGATGRRTEAFFGQGTRLTVV.

This clonotype was found a few times. This sequence joins TRBV20-1 and TRBJ1-5; D possibly corresponds to TRBD1 (6 bases). Between the trimmed V and J ends, which lost 5 bases and 6 bases, there was a span of 14 bases. This CDR3 region has 13 residues. CDR1 is DFQATT, CDR2 SNEGSKA, per germline (reference sequence). This CDR3 reads CSAHTGKVQPQHF. CDR3 nucleotides: TGCAGTGCTCACACAGGGAAGGTTCAGCCCCAGCATTTT.

The V gene is TRBV5-1, the J gene TRBJ1-3; a possible D gene is TRBD1 (5 bases). Trimming left V 10 bases short and J 1 base short, with 15 bases between. The CDR3 runs to 14 residues. CDR1 is SGHRS, CDR2 YFSETQ, per germline. CDR3 protein: CAGIGGPSGNTIYF. The DNA of the CDR3 is TGCGCCGGTATCGGGGGTCCGTCTGGAAACACCATATATTTT.

The rearrangement links TRBV28 to TRBJ2-3; 12 bases agree with TRBD2. Germline CDR1 MDHEN, CDR2 SYDVKM. The CDR3 has 15 residues. Trimming took 8 bases from V and 5 from J; bases not matched to a gene: 8. CDR3 bases: TGTGCCAGCTCTTCTAGCGGGAGGGTCGGAGATACGCAGTATTTT. Translated: CASSSSGRVGDTQYF.

The CDR3: CASCIQVTNYGYTF. The CDR3 DNA reads as TGTGCCAGCTGTATACAGGTTACTAACTATGGCTACACCTTC. V and J are TRBV28 and TRBJ1-2; TRBD1 is a possible D gene (5 bases). The V and J ends lost 8 bases and 0 bases respectively, with 13 bases between them. Germline V gives CDR1 MDHEN, CDR2 SYDVKM. This CDR3 has 14 amino acids.

This chain connects TRBV9 to TRBJ2-2; TRBD1 is a possible D gene (6 bases). Germline V gene lookup returns CDR1 SGDLS and CDR2 YYNGEE. This CDR3 has 13 residues. Trimming removed 7 bases from V and 1 base from J, with 8 bases in between. The DNA of the CDR3 is TGTGCCAGCGAGGGGGTGAACACCGGGGAGCTGTTTTTT. This sequence encodes CASEGVNTGELFF.

In its sample, this clonotype was seen many times. This chain uses TRBV20-1 with TRBJ1-1, with D perhaps matching TRBD1 (6 bases). Per the germline V gene, CDR1 is DFQATT and CDR2 is SNEGSKA (reference sequence). This CDR3 has 13 residues. Trimming removed 3 bases at V and 5 bases at J, with 13 bases between. CDR3 region: CSASSQGTTEAFF. CDR3 DNA: TGCAGTGCTAGCTCACAGGGTACGACTGAAGCTTTCTTT.

The chain carries TRBV20-1 and TRBJ2-3; 7 bases map to TRBD2. Germline V gene lookup returns CDR1 DFQATT and CDR2 SNEGSKA (reference sequence). The CDR3 totals 14 residues. The CDR3 DNA follows: TGCATTGGGAATGGAGGGGAGGGCCCAGATACGCAGTATTTT. This translates into CIGNGGEGPDTQYF.

J is TRBJ2-1 and V is TRBV7-9; D uncertain. From germline, CDR1 is SEHNR and CDR2 FQNEAQ (reference sequence). V lost 7 bases and J 6 bases, leaving 13 bases between the germline ends. The CDR3 is 13 amino acids. CDR3 nucleotide sequence: TGTGCCAGCAACCCCCTCGGGTCCAATGAGCAGTTCTTC. Its protein product is CASNPLGSNEQFF.

Many counts were recorded for this clonotype. V is TRBV11-1 and J is TRBJ2-7; unclear D gene. V was cut by 4 bases and J by 2 bases, with 18 bases left in between. The CDR3 runs to 16 residues. CDR1 SGHAT and CDR2 FQDESV come from the germline V gene (reference sequence). The CDR3: CASSYSGEGPPYEQYF. CDR3 in DNA: TGTGCCAGCAGCTACAGTGGGGAAGGCCCTCCCTACGAGCAGTACTTC.

This clonotype was seen ten or more times. The rearrangement uses TRBV27 and TRBJ2-7; 7 bases are a match to TRBD2. Germline CDR1 MNHEY, CDR2 SMNVEV (reference sequence). The junction had 15 bases not matched to a gene; V was cut back by 3 bases and J by 7 bases. CDR3 length: 16 residues. The CDR3 DNA reads as TGTGCCAGCAGTTTTGGTGGTGGGAGGGCCTTTGATGAGCAGTACTTC. The encoded protein is CASSFGGGRAFDEQYF.